The 26 T cell receptor beta chains given below trace back to one sample, sequenced in a study of cytomegalovirus exposure and HLA in healthy donors. PCR was performed using 60 Vbeta and 13 Jbeta primers. Method: immunoSEQ multiplex PCR; TCRdb's copy keeps in-frame clones and lacks some. Of 150,000 to 200,000 clones in the sample, approximately 84% were seen once. The sequencing input was PBMCs. The receptors originated from a boy aged 5-17 years in good health and CMV-seronegative.

The chain carries TRBV4-3 and TRBJ2-1; 9 nucleotides match TRBD2. CDR1 is LGHNA and CDR2 is YSLEER in the germline V gene. Trimming cost V 2 bases and J 7 bases; bases outside gene matches: 12. This CDR3 is built from 17 residues. The CDR3 DNA reads TGCGCCAGCAGCCAACCCCCCGGAGCGGGGGGCCGTAATGAGCAGTTCTTC. Translating it yields CASSQPPGAGGRNEQFF.

The V and J genes are TRBV2 and TRBJ2-1, with TRBD2 matching over 8 bases. Germline CDR1 SNHLY, CDR2 FYNNEI. Losses at the gene ends were 10 bases for V and 6 bases for J; bases not matched to a gene: 20. The CDR3 sequence is 17 residues long. CDR3 in amino acids: CATPASGQFTGLNEQFF. CDR3 DNA: TGTGCCACCCCCGCTAGCGGGCAGTTCACGGGCCTCAATGAGCAGTTCTTC.

The chain joins TRBV5-1 to TRBJ2-7; D is uncertain. Trimming took off 0 bases at V and 3 bases at J, with 13 bases between the two ends. Germline CDR1 is SGHRS and CDR2 is YFSETQ. The CDR3 is 15 residues long. The CDR3 here is CASSLDGPPYYEQYF. CDR3 nucleotide sequence: TGCGCCAGCAGCTTGGACGGTCCCCCTTACTACGAGCAGTACTTC.

This chain joins TRBV6-4 and TRBJ1-6; 7 bases are shared with TRBD1. Germline CDR1 is MRHNA and CDR2 is SNTAGT. V was pared by 6 bases and J by 2 bases, with 16 bases of the junction left unmatched. CDR3 length: 19 residues. CDR3: CASSQTQGPEVAYNSPLHF. The CDR3 nucleotides are TGTGCCAGCAGCCAAACACAGGGGCCGGAGGTCGCCTATAATTCACCCCTCCACTTT.

In its sample, this clone was seen a few times. The chain recombines TRBV6-5 with TRBJ1-1; D is ambiguous. The CDR3 consists of 14 residues. Trimming took off 6 bases at V and 4 bases at J, with 15 bases between the two ends. The germline V gene encodes CDR1 MNHEY and CDR2 SVGAGI. CDR3 sequence (DNA): TGTGCCAGCAGCTATCAGGTCCCGTCCACTGAAGCTTTCTTT. Amino acids: CASSYQVPSTEAFF.

This chain connects TRBV30 to TRBJ2-7; TRBD1 matches at 8 bases. V lost 5 bases to trimming and J lost 4 bases; unmatched junction nucleotides: 4. Germline-derived CDR1 and CDR2 are GTSNPN and SVGIG (reference sequence). This CDR3 comprises 12 residues. In nucleotides, the CDR3 is TGTGCCTGGCGGACAGGGAGATACGAGCAGTACTTC. It specifies CAWRTGRYEQYF.

This rearrangement joins TRBV18 to TRBJ2-7; D not certain. Germline CDR1 reads KGHSH; CDR2 reads LQKENI. The CDR3 spans 13 residues. Deletions cut 2 bases from V and 0 bases from J, with 5 bases between. The CDR3 loop is CASSPKSSYEQYF. The CDR3 DNA follows: TGTGCCAGCTCACCAAAGAGCTCCTACGAGCAGTACTTC.

The gene calls are TRBV5-6 and TRBJ1-1; 7 nucleotides line up with TRBD1. Per germline, CDR1 SGHDT and CDR2 YYEEEE. This CDR3 comprises 15 residues. The ends lost 2 bases at V and 4 bases at J; junction bases unmatched: 8. CDR3 region: CASSFTGRGATEAFF. DNA for the CDR3: TGTGCCAGCAGCTTCACTGGCAGGGGGGCCACTGAAGCTTTCTTT.

The chain recombines TRBV6-4 with TRBJ2-1, with D possibly being TRBD1 (5 bases). CDR1 MRHNA and CDR2 SNTAGT come from the germline V gene. V gave up 2 bases and J gave up 0 bases, with 11 bases separating them. This CDR3 has 16 amino acids. The CDR3 protein is CASSDADSSSYNEQFF. The CDR3, as DNA: TGTGCCAGCAGTGACGCCGACAGCAGCTCCTACAATGAGCAGTTCTTC.

This chain joins TRBV7-2 and TRBJ2-7; the D gene is possibly TRBD2 (6 bases). The germline V and J ends were trimmed by 2 bases and 3 bases, with 11 bases remaining between them. The CDR3 contains 14 residues. CDR1 and CDR2 from the germline V gene are SGHTA and FQGNSA. CDR3 bases: TGTGCCAGCAGCTTATTTGTGACTAGCTACGAGCAGTACTTC. It encodes CASSLFVTSYEQYF.

The V and J genes are TRBV7-9 and TRBJ2-5, with D maybe TRBD1 (6 bases). The germline gives CDR1 SEHNR, CDR2 FQNEAQ (reference sequence). V was trimmed by 5 bases and J by 5 bases, leaving 18 bases between them. The CDR3 runs 15 residues. The CDR3 sequence: CASSKDTGPHETQYF. Written as DNA, the CDR3 is TGTGCCAGCAGCAAAGATACAGGGCCCCATGAGACCCAGTACTTC.

J is TRBJ2-2 and V is TRBV19; 8 bases are shared with TRBD1. V was pared by 7 bases and J by 4 bases, with 11 bases of the junction left unmatched. This CDR3 region has 16 residues. Germline CDR1 LNHDA, CDR2 SQIVND (reference sequence). CDR3 loop: CASTYGQGVTTGELFF. In nucleotides, the CDR3 is TGTGCCAGTACCTATGGACAGGGAGTCACCACCGGGGAGCTGTTTTTT. Complete variable domain (other parts from reference TRBV19 and TRBJ2-2): DGGITQSPKYLFRKEGQNVTLSCEQNLNHDAMYWYRQDPGQGLRLIYYSQIVNDFQKGDIAEGYSVSREKKESFPLTVTSAQKNPTAFYLCASTYGQGVTTGELFFGEGSRLTVL.

The chain carries TRBV2 and TRBJ2-7, with TRBD1 as a possible D gene (6 bases). V was trimmed by 7 bases and J by 2 bases, leaving 18 bases between them. This CDR3 region has 15 residues. CDR1 and CDR2 (germline): SNHLY, FYNNEI. CDR3 in amino acids: CASTILLGAAYEQYF. The CDR3 bases are TGTGCCAGCACAATTCTCCTGGGGGCGGCCTACGAGCAGTACTTC.

The rearrangement links TRBV5-1 to TRBJ2-5, with D tentatively TRBD1 (5 bases). Trimming removed 4 bases at V and 2 bases at J, with 9 bases between. Germline CDR1 SGHRS, CDR2 YFSETQ. CDR3 length: 13 residues. The CDR3 bases are TGCGCCAGCAGCGTACAGGATCAAGAGACCCAGTACTTC. Translated, it gives CASSVQDQETQYF.

The V gene is TRBV27, the J gene TRBJ2-7; TRBD2 is a possible D gene (5 bases). The germline V and J ends were trimmed by 3 bases and 5 bases, with 23 bases remaining between them. The V gene's germline CDR1 is MNHEY and CDR2 SMNVEV (reference sequence). The CDR3 is 17 residues long. In nucleotides, the CDR3 is TGTGCCAGCAGTTTGTCGGGTCTTCGGGTGGGAGCCCACGAGCAGTACTTC. Translation gives CASSLSGLRVGAHEQYF.

This chain uses TRBV6-5 with TRBJ1-2; 8 bases fit TRBD1. In germline, CDR1 is MNHEY, CDR2 SVGAGI. The CDR3 sequence is 14 residues long. V gave up 4 bases and J gave up 2 bases; unmatched junction bases: 3. The CDR3 nucleotides read TGTGCCAGCAGTTCTACAGGGGGAAACTATGGCTACACCTTC. Amino acids: CASSSTGGNYGYTF.

This chain links TRBV5-6 with TRBJ2-7; 8 bases agree with TRBD2. This CDR3 comprises 18 residues. V was clipped by 1 base and J by 3 bases; unmatched bases: 15. Germline-derived CDR1 and CDR2 are SGHDT and YYEEEE. CDR3 region: CASSLRASGRTPYYEQYF. The CDR3 coding sequence is TGTGCCAGCAGCTTGAGGGCAAGCGGGAGAACCCCCTACTACGAGCAGTACTTC.

This clone was seen just once. The chain carries TRBV5-1 and TRBJ2-7; 13 bases match TRBD2. With V trimmed by 5 bases and J by 0 bases, 11 bases remained unmatched. Germline CDR1 is SGHRS and CDR2 is YFSETQ. The CDR3 is 18 residues long. CDR3 loop: CASSPGGLAGVSSYEQYF. The CDR3 DNA reads as TGCGCCAGCAGTCCCGGAGGACTAGCGGGAGTGTCCTCCTACGAGCAGTACTTC.

The chain links TRBV7-9 to TRBJ2-7, with TRBD1 identical over 7 bases. In germline, CDR1 is SEHNR, CDR2 FQNEAQ (reference sequence). Unmatched junction bases numbered 18, after V lost 0 bases and J lost 7 bases. The length of the CDR3 is 18 residues. The CDR3 DNA sequence: TGTGCCAGCAGCTTAGCGCCAGCCCTGGACAGGCCCTCGTTGGAGCAGTACTTC. Translated: CASSLAPALDRPSLEQYF.

The CDR3 reads CASTTLGAEAFF. CDR3 bases: TGTGCCAGTACTACGTTAGGGGCTGAAGCTTTCTTT. The rearrangement uses TRBV19 and TRBJ1-1; D may be TRBD1 (5 bases). Trimming pared 7 bases from V and 6 bases from J, leaving 12 bases between. This CDR3 has 12 residues. Germline values: CDR1 LNHDA, CDR2 SQIVND (reference sequence).

The rearrangement uses TRBV9 and TRBJ1-2; 8 positions match TRBD1. J gave up 8 bases and V 0 bases, and 3 bases lay outside the gene matches. The CDR3 contains 13 residues. Germline V CDR1 and CDR2: SGDLS, YYNGEE. The CDR3 protein is CASSVGTGRGYTF. CDR3 bases: TGTGCCAGCAGCGTAGGGACAGGGAGGGGCTACACCTTC.

The chain has TRBV6-1 and TRBJ1-2; D is ambiguous. This CDR3 is 14 amino acids long. The V gene lost 0 bases and the J gene lost 1 base, with 6 bases spanning the gap. Germline V CDR1 and CDR2: MNHNS, SASEGT. The CDR3 spells CASSEASINYGYTF. CDR3 coding DNA: TGTGCCAGCAGTGAAGCTTCTATTAACTATGGCTACACCTTC.

This chain joins TRBV4-1 and TRBJ2-5; 10 positions agree with TRBD2. Germline CDR1 MGHRA, CDR2 YSYEKL. The V and J ends lost 0 bases and 2 bases, in that order; junction bases with no gene match: 9. The CDR3 contains 18 residues. CDR3 coding DNA: TGCGCCAGCAGCCAAGAAGGCGCTAGCGGGGGAGTACAAGAGACCCAGTACTTC. It specifies CASSQEGASGGVQETQYF.

The chain has TRBV28 and TRBJ2-1; 14 bases align to TRBD2. Per the germline V gene, CDR1 is MDHEN and CDR2 is SYDVKM. CDR3 length: 16 amino acids. Germline trimming cut 10 bases from V and 8 bases from J; bases unmatched to any gene: 13. The CDR3 spells CAIKSRGTSGRYEQFF. CDR3 bases: TGTGCCATCAAAAGTCGTGGGACTAGCGGGAGATATGAGCAGTTCTTC. The full variable domain, with the rest looked up from reference TRBV28 and TRBJ2-1, is DVKVTQSSRYLVKRTGEKVFLECVQDMDHENMFWYRQDPGLGLRLIYFSYDVKMKEKGDIPEGYSVSREKKERFSLILESASTNQTSMYLCAIKSRGTSGRYEQFFGPGTRLTVL.

The V and J genes are TRBV7-9 and TRBJ2-1; 8 bases align to TRBD2. The CDR3 is 16 amino acids. V shed 2 bases, J shed 10 bases, and the junction held 13 bases outside the gene matches. The V gene's germline CDR1 is SEHNR and CDR2 FQNEAQ (reference sequence). CDR3 DNA: TGTGCCAGCAGCTTATTTTATAGCGGGACTGAATGGGAGCAGTTCTTC. Its translation: CASSLFYSGTEWEQFF.

This clone was seen more than once but under ten times. The V gene is TRBV10-3, the J gene TRBJ2-5; 9 bases fit TRBD2. This CDR3 region has 16 residues. V shed 5 bases, J shed 2 bases, and the junction held 9 bases outside the gene matches. Looked up from germline, CDR1 is ENHRY and CDR2 is SYGVKD. CDR3 nucleotide sequence: TGTGCCATCAGTCCGACTAGCGGTAATAGTCAAGAGACCCAGTACTTC. Its protein is CAISPTSGNSQETQYF.